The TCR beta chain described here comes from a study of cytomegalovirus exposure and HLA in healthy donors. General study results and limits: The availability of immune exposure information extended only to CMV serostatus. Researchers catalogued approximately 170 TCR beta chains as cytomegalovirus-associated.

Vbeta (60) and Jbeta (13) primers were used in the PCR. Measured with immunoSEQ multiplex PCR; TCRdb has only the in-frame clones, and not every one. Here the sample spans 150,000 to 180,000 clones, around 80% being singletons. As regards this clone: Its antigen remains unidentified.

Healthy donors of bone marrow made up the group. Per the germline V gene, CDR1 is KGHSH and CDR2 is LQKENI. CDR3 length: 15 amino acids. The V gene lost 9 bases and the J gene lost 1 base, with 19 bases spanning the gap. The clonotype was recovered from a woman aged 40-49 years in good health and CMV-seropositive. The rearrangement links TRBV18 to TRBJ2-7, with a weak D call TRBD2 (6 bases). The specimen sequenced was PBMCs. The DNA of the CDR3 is TGTGCCAGTTCAACCACGGGAGTCCGGTCCTACGAGCAGTACTTC. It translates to CASSTTGVRSYEQYF.